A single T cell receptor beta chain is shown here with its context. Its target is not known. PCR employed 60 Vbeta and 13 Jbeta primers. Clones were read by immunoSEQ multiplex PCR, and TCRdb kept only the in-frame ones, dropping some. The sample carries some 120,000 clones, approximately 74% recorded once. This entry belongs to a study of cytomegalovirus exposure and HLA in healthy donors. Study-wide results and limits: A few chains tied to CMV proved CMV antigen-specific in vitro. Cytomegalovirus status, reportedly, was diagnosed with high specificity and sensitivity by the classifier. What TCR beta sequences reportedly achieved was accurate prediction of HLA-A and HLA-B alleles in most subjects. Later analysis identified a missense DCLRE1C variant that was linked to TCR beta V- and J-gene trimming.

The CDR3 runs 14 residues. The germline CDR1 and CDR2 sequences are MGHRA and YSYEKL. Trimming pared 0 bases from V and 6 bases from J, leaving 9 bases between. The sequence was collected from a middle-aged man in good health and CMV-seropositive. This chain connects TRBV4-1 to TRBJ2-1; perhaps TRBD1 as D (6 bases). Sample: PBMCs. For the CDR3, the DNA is TGCGCCAGCAGCCAAGACACACAGGGCAATGAGCAGTTCTTC. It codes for CASSQDTQGNEQFF.